Presented here are 19 T cell receptor beta chains from one specimen sequenced in a study of response to subunit inactivated influenza vaccine. TCRdb passed the RT-PCR reads through MiXCR, listing each CDR3 protein once. Among about 530,000 distinct CDR3 sequences, approximately 10% were seen once, and the ten largest hold roughly a tenth. The sample in question was PBMCs from blood, obtained on the day of vaccination. Receptors were obtained from a man aged 50 to 59 who received an inactivated influenza vaccine.

This clonotype was detected only a few times. The chain links TRBV28 to TRBJ1-1; 7 bases line up with TRBD1. With 7 bases clipped from V and 11 bases from J, the junction kept 13 bases outside the gene matches. CDR3 size: 13 residues. The germline CDR1 and CDR2 sequences are MDHEN and SYDVKM. CDR3 in amino acids: CASKLPGGQRAFF. The CDR3 DNA sequence: TGTGCCAGCAAACTTCCAGGGGGACAACGGGCTTTCTTT.

The rearrangement uses TRBV28 and TRBJ2-7, with 15 bases aligning to TRBD2. V was pared by 5 bases and J by 5 bases, with 13 bases of the junction left unmatched. This CDR3 is built from 18 residues. Looked up from germline, CDR1 is MDHEN and CDR2 is SYDVKM. CDR3 amino acids: CASSPLGLAGGRSNEQYF. CDR3 nucleotide sequence: TGTGCCAGCAGTCCCCTCGGACTAGCGGGGGGGCGTAGCAACGAGCAGTACTTC.

The V gene is TRBV4-1, the J gene TRBJ1-2; a weak D match, TRBD1 (6 bases). With 1 base removed from V and 3 bases from J, the gap between germline ends came to 12 bases. The CDR3 runs 15 residues. In germline, CDR1 is MGHRA, CDR2 YSYEKL. The CDR3 DNA is TGCGCCAGCAGCCAAGCGGCAGGGGAATACTATGGCTACACCTTC. Protein sequence: CASSQAAGEYYGYTF.

There are a few counts of this clonotype. The chain links TRBV5-1 to TRBJ1-4; D is possibly TRBD1 (5 bases). The CDR3 has 15 amino acids. In germline, CDR1 is SGHRS, CDR2 YFSETQ. The V end lost 4 bases, the J end lost 5 bases, and 15 bases lay between the germline ends. The CDR3 protein is CASSKQAGENEKLFF. CDR3 coding DNA: TGCGCCAGCAGCAAACAGGCGGGGGAGAATGAAAAACTGTTTTTT.

This clonotype has ten or more counts. The chain joins TRBV20-1 to TRBJ1-4; D is unresolved. The germline V gene has CDR1 DFQATT and CDR2 SNEGSKA (reference sequence). CDR3 size: 13 residues. Trimming took off 3 bases at V and 7 bases at J, with 12 bases between the two ends. This chain's CDR3 is CSASLSPTEKLFF. In DNA, the CDR3 is TGCAGTGCTAGTCTAAGTCCGACTGAAAAACTGTTTTTT.

This clonotype occurred a few times. The V gene is TRBV12-3 or TRBV12-4, the J gene TRBJ1-1, with D perhaps TRBD1 (6 bases). The length of the CDR3 is 16 residues. V was clipped by 3 bases and J by 0 bases, with 14 bases between them. CDR3 sequence (DNA): TGTGCCAGCAGTTTCGGCTCGGGGGCCTTGAACACTGAAGCTTTCTTT. It yields the protein CASSFGSGALNTEAFF.

This clonotype has more than one count but fewer than ten. V and J are TRBV28 and TRBJ1-3; D call uncertain. Between the trimmed V and J ends, which lost 10 bases and 1 base, there was a span of 14 bases. Germline CDR1 MDHEN, CDR2 SYDVKM. This CDR3 contains 14 residues. The CDR3 is CATKRTGSGNTIYF. DNA of the CDR3: TGTGCCACTAAGAGGACGGGTTCTGGAAACACCATATATTTT.

This clonotype came up a few times. The J gene is TRBJ2-1, the V gene TRBV5-1, with TRBD2 matching 13 bases. Germline CDR1 and CDR2: SGHRS and YFSETQ. The CDR3 has 15 amino acids. With V trimmed by 4 bases and J by 9 bases, 7 bases remained unmatched. CDR3 amino acids: CASSLGTSGNREQFF. DNA for the CDR3: TGCGCCAGCAGCCTCGGGACTAGCGGGAATCGTGAGCAGTTCTTC.

This clonotype was seen more than once but under ten times. The chain employs TRBV7-3 and TRBJ2-1; a weak D match, TRBD2 (5 bases). CDR1 is SGHTA and CDR2 is FQGTGA in the germline V gene. The CDR3 length is 17 residues. V gave up 1 base and J gave up 2 bases, with 15 bases separating them. CDR3 sequence (DNA): TGTGCCAGCAGCTTAATAACCGGAGGAAACCCCTACAATGAGCAGTTCTTC. Protein product: CASSLITGGNPYNEQFF.

This clonotype has a count of ten or more. The rearrangement uses TRBV9 and TRBJ1-5; D is unclear. V was pared by 0 bases and J by 1 base, with 5 bases between. Germline loops: CDR1 SGDLS, CDR2 YYNGEE. The CDR3 is 14 residues long. DNA for the CDR3: TGTGCCAGCAGCGTAGGACTGAGCAATCAGCCCCAGCATTTT. Amino acids: CASSVGLSNQPQHF.

This clonotype has a count of ten or more. The V call is TRBV19, the J call TRBJ1-1, with a tentative D call TRBD1 (6 bases). The CDR3 is 16 residues long. The germline V gene has CDR1 LNHDA and CDR2 SQIVND (reference sequence). With 6 bases removed from V and 0 bases from J, the gap between germline ends came to 17 bases. CDR3 bases: TGTGCCAGTAGAGGATTACAGGGTATCATGAACACTGAAGCTTTCTTT. Translation: CASRGLQGIMNTEAFF.

Only a few counts were recorded for this clonotype. The chain combines TRBV5-6 with TRBJ1-2; 7 nucleotides match TRBD1. The CDR3 loop spans 14 amino acids. V lost 5 bases and J lost 4; bases outside the gene matches: 8. Germline CDR1 SGHDT, CDR2 YYEEEE. Here the CDR3 DNA reads TGTGCCAGCAGTTCGGGACAGACTATCTATGGCTACACCTTC. Amino acids: CASSSGQTIYGYTF.

This clonotype was detected a few times. The chain carries TRBV5-4 and TRBJ2-5, with TRBD1 matching 8 bases. The V and J ends lost 1 base and 1 base, in that order; junction bases with no gene match: 3. The length of the CDR3 is 15 residues. Germline V lookup: CDR1 SGHNT, CDR2 YYREEE (reference sequence). This CDR3 is CASSLRQGAQETQYF. The CDR3 DNA follows: TGTGCCAGCAGCTTGAGGCAGGGGGCCCAAGAGACCCAGTACTTC.

This clonotype occurred a few times. The rearrangement joins TRBV28 to TRBJ2-1; TRBD2 aligns across 15 bases. This CDR3 has 14 residues. CDR1 is MDHEN, CDR2 SYDVKM, per germline. V shed 10 bases and J 9 bases; nucleotides not matched to a gene: 7. CDR3: CATSGLAGGSEQFF. CDR3 bases: TGTGCCACATCCGGACTAGCGGGAGGGAGTGAGCAGTTCTTC.

This clonotype was seen only a few times. The gene calls are TRBV10-3 and TRBJ1-2; TRBD1 is a possible D gene (5 bases). CDR1 is ENHRY and CDR2 is SYGVKD in the germline V gene. Trimming cost V 10 bases and J 0 bases, with 12 bases left between them. The CDR3 contains 13 residues. The CDR3 loop is CATGAGANYGYTF. DNA for the CDR3: TGTGCCACCGGGGCTGGGGCTAACTATGGCTACACCTTC.

The table lists this clonotype with a few counts. The V gene is TRBV2, the J gene TRBJ1-1; tentatively, D is TRBD1 (5 bases). Trimming took off 8 bases at V and 0 bases at J, with 13 bases between the two ends. CDR1 is SNHLY and CDR2 is FYNNEI in the germline V gene. CDR3 size: 14 residues. This CDR3 reads CASLPQVLNTEAFF. Written as DNA, the CDR3 is TGTGCCAGCCTCCCACAGGTTTTGAACACTGAAGCTTTCTTT.

The chain recombines TRBV4-2 with TRBJ1-3; perhaps TRBD1 as D (5 bases). This CDR3 has 17 amino acids. Deletions cut 0 bases from V and 4 bases from J, with 16 bases between. From germline, CDR1 is LGHNA and CDR2 YNFKEQ. This CDR3 reads CASSQDPGGGSGNTIYF. The DNA for the CDR3 is TGTGCCAGCAGCCAAGATCCAGGTGGGGGATCGGGAAACACCATATATTTT.

This clonotype has only a few counts. The gene calls are TRBV9 and TRBJ2-5; 9 nucleotides agree with TRBD1. CDR1 and CDR2 from the germline V gene are SGDLS and YYNGEE. The CDR3 extends over 15 amino acids. The V gene end was trimmed by 2 bases and the J gene end by 1 base; junction bases not matched to a gene: 3. In nucleotides, the CDR3 is TGTGCCAGCAGCGTGGGACAGGGCACCCAAGAGACCCAGTACTTC. It yields the protein CASSVGQGTQETQYF.

The gene calls are TRBV6-2 or TRBV6-3 and TRBJ2-2; unclear D gene. The CDR3 runs 14 residues. Trimming took off 2 bases at V and 3 bases at J, with 7 bases between the two ends. The germline V gene encodes CDR1 MNHEY and CDR2 SVGEGT. DNA of the CDR3: TGTGCCAGCAGTTACGTAGCTTACACCGGGGAGCTGTTTTTT. It specifies CASSYVAYTGELFF.